The present entry profiles one TCR beta chain with its context. CDR3 size: 14 residues. CDR1 is MNHNS and CDR2 is SASEGT in the germline V gene. V shed 1 base and J shed 1 base, with 7 bases lying between them. Clones were read by immunoSEQ multiplex PCR, and TCRdb kept only the in-frame ones, dropping some. The data contain some 120,000 clones, approximately 90% of them seen just once; the ten biggest clones take up more than 0.9%. The sample belongs to a study of blood T cell repertoires in COVID-19. Sequenced sample: peripheral blood. The receptor comes from a woman aged 80 or over with acute or convalescent COVID-19. The chain uses TRBV6-1 and TRBJ1-1; D unresolved. The CDR3 spells CASSEVTANTEAFF. The CDR3 DNA reads as TGTGCCAGCAGTGAAGTAACAGCGAACACTGAAGCTTTCTTT.